Below, 24 T cell receptor beta chains from the same sample are listed, as sequenced in a study of blood T cell repertoires in COVID-19. TCRdb keeps only in-frame clones here, not all; method: immunoSEQ multiplex PCR. The data contain about 170,000 clones, about 85% of them singletons. The sample consisted of peripheral blood. The receptors were sampled from a man in his fifties or sixties who had recovered from COVID-19.

The chain employs TRBV10-3 and TRBJ2-7; 7 bases align to TRBD1. CDR1 is ENHRY, CDR2 SYGVKD, per germline. The CDR3 extends over 12 amino acids. The ends lost 6 bases at V and 3 bases at J; junction bases unmatched: 2. The CDR3 protein is CAIRGDSYEQYF. The DNA of the CDR3 is TGTGCCATCAGGGGGGACAGCTACGAGCAGTACTTC.

The V gene is TRBV7-2, the J gene TRBJ2-4; D gene unclear. The CDR3 length is 14 residues. Germline CDR1 and CDR2: SGHTA and FQGNSA. Trimming left V 1 base short and J 6 bases short, with 10 bases between. As DNA, the CDR3 is TGTGCCAGCAGCTTAGAGGCAGGTATAAACATTCAGTACTTC. It encodes CASSLEAGINIQYF.

In its sample, this clone was seen once. The V and J genes are TRBV30 and TRBJ2-1, with D tentatively TRBD1 (6 bases). The germline V gene encodes CDR1 GTSNPN and CDR2 SVGIG (reference sequence). The CDR3 runs 14 residues. V lost 4 bases to trimming and J lost 7 bases, with 17 bases between them. Here the CDR3 DNA reads TGTGCCTGGACGAACTCGGGACATTATAATGAGCAGTTCTTC. Translating gives CAWTNSGHYNEQFF.

The chain couples TRBV2 to TRBJ1-6; TRBD1 matches 8 bases. V shed 6 bases, J shed 0 bases, and the junction held 4 bases outside the gene matches. The CDR3 consists of 16 residues. Per germline, CDR1 SNHLY and CDR2 FYNNEI. For the CDR3, the DNA is TGTGCCAGCAGACTCACAGGGGGCTCCTATAATTCACCCCTCCACTTT. Translation: CASRLTGGSYNSPLHF.

This rearrangement joins TRBV6-5 to TRBJ2-7, with 7 bases that match TRBD1. This CDR3 contains 15 residues. J lost 0 bases, V lost 2 bases, and 4 bases had no gene match. Germline V CDR1 and CDR2: MNHEY, SVGAGI. CDR3 amino acids: CASSYAYRGSYEQYF. Written as DNA, the CDR3 is TGTGCCAGCAGTTACGCGTACAGGGGCTCCTACGAGCAGTACTTC.

The chain carries TRBV6-5 and TRBJ2-7; 9 nucleotides match TRBD1. The CDR3 totals 14 residues. V lost 6 bases, J lost 6 bases, and 9 bases stayed unmatched. From germline, CDR1 is MNHEY and CDR2 SVGAGI. As DNA, the CDR3 is TGTGCCAGCAGCCGGGGACAGGGAAGCAGCGAGCAGTACTTC. It translates to CASSRGQGSSEQYF.

J is TRBJ2-6 and V is TRBV10-3; 8 bases agree with TRBD2. The CDR3 sequence is 17 residues long. Trimming removed 10 bases from V and 0 bases from J; junction bases left unmatched: 11. CDR1 and CDR2 (germline): ENHRY, SYGVKD. CDR3 sequence: CATTDSGENSGANVLTF. Written as DNA, the CDR3 is TGTGCCACCACAGATAGCGGGGAAAACTCTGGGGCCAACGTCCTGACTTTC.

This clone was picked up many times. The chain joins TRBV10-3 to TRBJ1-1, with 8 bases lining up with TRBD1. Trimming cost V 2 bases and J 4 bases; bases outside gene matches: 3. CDR3 length: 14 residues. Germline lookup yields CDR1 ENHRY and CDR2 SYGVKD. CDR3 residues: CAISEGTGLTEAFF. In DNA form, the CDR3 reads TGTGCCATCAGTGAGGGGACAGGTCTCACTGAAGCTTTCTTT.

This sequence joins TRBV21-1 and TRBJ2-1; no check of the table's D call, TRBD2, against the DNA was made. TRBV21-1 is labeled a pseudogene. There are 18 residues in the CDR3. The DNA of the CDR3 is TGTGCCAGCAGCAAAATTAGGCTGCACGTCGGGACTAGCGGTGAGCAGTTCTTC. This codes for CASSKIRLHVGTSGEQFF.

The table lists this clone with many counts. This chain joins TRBV27 and TRBJ1-2; TRBD1 matches at 7 bases. This CDR3 is 14 amino acids long. Germline V gene sequence: CDR1 MNHEY, CDR2 SMNVEV (reference sequence). J was trimmed by 6 bases and V by 2 bases; bases with no gene match: 6. CDR3 in DNA: TGTGCCAGCAGTTTAGACTACAGGGGAAATGGCTACACCTTC. Amino acid sequence: CASSLDYRGNGYTF.

The chain carries TRBV15 and TRBJ1-4; D is uncertain. Germline V gene data show CDR1 as LNHNV and CDR2 as YYDKDF (reference sequence). The V end lost 5 bases, the J end lost 2 bases, and 12 bases lay between the germline ends. This CDR3 spans 15 amino acids. The CDR3 nucleotides are TGTGCCACCAGCGACCCATCCGGGACTAATGAAAAACTGTTTTTT. It translates to CATSDPSGTNEKLFF.

The chain is built from TRBV9 and TRBJ2-3; 7 bases are a match to TRBD1. Trimming at V came to 3 bases and at J to 0 bases, leaving 10 bases not matched to a gene. This CDR3 spans 17 amino acids. Germline V gives CDR1 SGDLS, CDR2 YYNGEE. The CDR3 DNA sequence: TGTGCCAGCAGCGGTGGGACAGCGAGTCCTAGCACAGATACGCAGTATTTT. This encodes CASSGGTASPSTDTQYF.

This clone appeared once. The gene calls are TRBV10-3 and TRBJ2-5, with 9 bases that match TRBD2. Germline values: CDR1 ENHRY, CDR2 SYGVKD. The length of the CDR3 is 12 residues. Unmatched junction bases numbered 1, after V lost 10 bases and J lost 1 base. The DNA for the CDR3 is TGTGCCACGCGGGGGGGCCAAGAGACCCAGTACTTC. Its translation is CATRGGQETQYF.

Worth noting for this clone: Different DNA sequences within this sample yield the same CDR3. The genes are TRBV12-3 or TRBV12-4 and TRBJ1-1; a possible D gene is TRBD1 (6 bases). V gave up 4 bases and J gave up 1 base, with 7 bases separating them. There are 13 residues in the CDR3. CDR3 protein: CASSSRGNTEAFF. The CDR3 bases are TGTGCCAGCAGTTCCAGGGGGAACACTGAAGCTTTCTTT.

The chain employs TRBV6-2 or TRBV6-3 and TRBJ1-1; no firm D call. With 2 bases removed from V and 1 base from J, the gap between germline ends came to 8 bases. Germline CDR1 MNHEY, CDR2 SVGEGT. The CDR3 sequence is 14 residues long. The CDR3: CASSYILTNTEAFF. In DNA, the CDR3 is TGTGCCAGCAGTTACATACTAACGAACACTGAAGCTTTCTTT.

This clone showed up just a few times. V usage is TRBV5-4 and J usage is TRBJ2-7; 8 nucleotides align to TRBD1. V dropped 3 bases and J dropped 7; count of bases not matched to a gene: 9. The CDR3 runs to 14 residues. Germline-derived CDR1 and CDR2 are SGHNT and YYREEE (reference sequence). The CDR3 nucleotides are TGTGCCAGCAGCTCGCAAACAGGGGGGAAAGAGCAGTACTTC. This gives the protein CASSSQTGGKEQYF. Based on the CDR3 plus reference TRBV5-4 and TRBJ2-7, the full variable domain is ETGVTQSPTHLIKTRGQQVTLRCSSQSGHNTVSWYQQALGQGPQFIFQYYREEENGRGNFPPRFSGLQFPNYSSELNVNALELDDSALYLCASSSQTGGKEQYFGPGTRLTVT.

This chain links TRBV6-5 with TRBJ2-6, with D tentatively TRBD2 (6 bases). Trimming took 5 bases from V and 0 from J, leaving 8 bases between them. The length of the CDR3 is 15 residues. Germline V gene lookup returns CDR1 MNHEY and CDR2 SVGAGI. The CDR3 nucleotides are TGTGCCAGCAGTCCGGGGGTCTCTGGGGCCAACGTCCTGACTTTC. Amino acids: CASSPGVSGANVLTF.

The chain has TRBV19 and TRBJ1-5, with 8 bases that match TRBD1. The junction had 4 bases not matched to a gene; V was cut back by 1 base and J by 8 bases. CDR3 length: 14 residues. Germline values: CDR1 LNHDA, CDR2 SQIVND (reference sequence). The CDR3 nucleotides read TGTGCCAGTAGTATAGGACAGGGGTGGGAGCCCCAGCATTTT. This gives the protein CASSIGQGWEPQHF.

The V call is TRBV6-5, the J call TRBJ2-7; D unresolved. The CDR3 has 14 residues. Trimming took off 5 bases at V and 4 bases at J, with 15 bases between the two ends. Germline CDR1 reads MNHEY; CDR2 reads SVGAGI. The DNA for the CDR3 is TGTGCCAGCAGTCCCCTTGGATTCAGGTACGAGCAGTACTTC. Translated: CASSPLGFRYEQYF.

The rearrangement links TRBV21-1 to TRBJ2-4; the DNA was not compared with TRBD1, the D call given in the table. TRBV21-1 is listed as a pseudogene. The CDR3 length is 14 residues. The CDR3 nucleotides are TGTGCCAGCAGTACACCCTTGGCCAAAAACATTCAGTACTTC. It codes for CASSTPLAKNIQYF.

This chain connects TRBV19 to TRBJ1-5; weak D call: TRBD1 (6 bases). V lost 7 bases, J lost 2 bases, and 12 bases lay in between. The V gene's germline CDR1 is LNHDA and CDR2 SQIVND (reference sequence). The CDR3 is 14 amino acids. CDR3 DNA: TGTGCCAGTACACTCCCAGGGGGCAATCAGCCCCAGCATTTT. Translating gives CASTLPGGNQPQHF.

The rearrangement links TRBV11-1 to TRBJ1-2, with D possibly matching TRBD1 (6 bases). CDR3 length: 14 amino acids. V was shortened by 6 bases and J by 0 bases, with 11 bases between the two germline ends. Germline values: CDR1 SGHAT, CDR2 FQDESV (reference sequence). CDR3 sequence (DNA): TGTGCCAGCAGTCAACAGGGCTCTAACTATGGCTACACCTTC. It translates to CASSQQGSNYGYTF.

The chain combines TRBV5-8 with TRBJ1-4; TRBD1 is a possible D gene (6 bases). CDR1 and CDR2 (germline): SGHTS, YDEGEE. The CDR3 has 14 residues. V was pared by 4 bases and J by 4 bases, with 11 bases between. The CDR3 here is CASSPPRGNEKLFF. The CDR3 region has the DNA TGTGCCAGCAGCCCGCCCAGGGGTAATGAAAAACTGTTTTTT.

This chain uses TRBV2 with TRBJ1-2, with 7 bases fitting TRBD1. The CDR3 loop spans 13 amino acids. Unmatched junction bases numbered 2, after V lost 4 bases and J lost 3 bases. Germline CDR1 and CDR2: SNHLY and FYNNEI. The CDR3 coding sequence is TGTGCCAGCAGTGCCGGGACAGACTATGGCTACACCTTC. Amino acids: CASSAGTDYGYTF.